These 19 T cell receptor beta chains were sequenced from one sample in a study of OX40 agonist ivuxolimab in advanced cancers. This table comes from immunoSEQ multiplex PCR, and its TCRdb copy is limited to in-frame clones, with some not included. The table lists approximately 11,000 clones, roughly 69% of them singletons. The sample in question was CD4+ or CD8+ T cells sorted from blood, obtained in a trial of the OX40 agonist ivuxolimab. Receptors originate from an adult with an advanced solid tumor such as melanoma, head and neck, liver or kidney cancer.

This clone was observed a few times. The gene calls are TRBV27 and TRBJ1-5, with a weak D call TRBD1 (5 bases). This CDR3 has 15 residues. The V end was cut by 6 bases, the J end by 0 bases, with 12 bases between. CDR1 is MNHEY, CDR2 SMNVEV, per germline (reference sequence). CDR3 in DNA: TGTGCCAGCAGATCAGGGACGGCTAGCAATCAGCCCCAGCATTTT. It is translated as CASRSGTASNQPQHF.

The gene calls are TRBV5-1 and TRBJ2-3, with unresolved D. The length of the CDR3 is 14 residues. Germline lookup yields CDR1 SGHRS and CDR2 YFSETQ. V was clipped by 4 bases and J by 0 bases, with 9 bases between them. Written as DNA, the CDR3 is TGCGCCAGCAGCCCCTGGGGTAGCACAGATACGCAGTATTTT. Protein sequence: CASSPWGSTDTQYF.

This chain links TRBV13 with TRBJ2-2, with 12 bases matching TRBD2. V lost 1 base and J lost 6; bases outside the gene matches: 12. CDR3 size: 19 residues. The germline V gene encodes CDR1 PRHDT and CDR2 FYEKMQ (reference sequence). CDR3 nucleotide sequence: TGTGCCAGCAGCTTAGAGGCTAGCGGGAGGGCCATCGTTCCCGGGGAGCTGTTTTTT. Translating gives CASSLEASGRAIVPGELFF.

The V call is TRBV6-5, the J call TRBJ2-7, with D unclear. V lost 6 bases and J 2 bases, leaving 11 bases between the germline ends. The CDR3 runs 13 residues. Per the germline V gene, CDR1 is MNHEY and CDR2 is SVGAGI. CDR3: CASSPGSPYEQYF. The CDR3 DNA is TGTGCCAGCAGCCCCGGTTCTCCCTACGAGCAGTACTTC.

V is TRBV5-1 and J is TRBJ2-3, with TRBD2 matching over 11 bases. With V trimmed by 1 base and J by 3 bases, 13 bases remained unmatched. CDR3 size: 19 residues. Germline CDR1 reads SGHRS; CDR2 reads YFSETQ. The CDR3 loop reads CASSLIGIAGGPGTDTQYF. The CDR3 DNA reads as TGCGCCAGCAGCTTGATTGGAATAGCGGGAGGGCCTGGGACAGATACGCAGTATTTT.

The chain is built from TRBV2 and TRBJ2-7, with 8 bases lining up with TRBD2. The CDR3 runs 15 residues. Per germline, CDR1 SNHLY and CDR2 FYNNEI. The J segment lost 0 bases and the V segment lost 8 bases, leaving 9 bases of the junction unmatched. CDR3 DNA sequence: TGTGCCAGCCTACCCTCTGGACTAGCCTCCTACGAGCAGTACTTC. Its protein product is CASLPSGLASYEQYF.

About this clone itself: The sample holds other DNA sequences that translate to the same CDR3. The genes are TRBV5-1 and TRBJ1-5; D unresolved. The CDR3 is 15 amino acids. Germline V lookup: CDR1 SGHRS, CDR2 YFSETQ. The V gene lost 4 bases and the J gene lost 0 bases, with 11 bases spanning the gap. The DNA for the CDR3 is TGCGCCAGCAGCCTGGCGGGGTATAGCAATCAGCCCCAGCATTTT. This gives the protein CASSLAGYSNQPQHF. Variable domain in full (rest from reference TRBV5-1 and TRBJ1-5): KAGVTQTPRYLIKTRGQQVTLSCSPISGHRSVSWYQQTPGQGLQFLFEYFSETQRNKGNFPGRFSGRQFSNSRSEMNVSTLELGDSALYLCASSLAGYSNQPQHFGDGTRLSIL.

The count of this clone is one. The genes are TRBV5-4 and TRBJ1-1, with a weak D call TRBD1 (6 bases). This CDR3 has 13 amino acids. Per germline, CDR1 SGHNT and CDR2 YYREEE (reference sequence). With 2 bases removed from V and 8 bases from J, the gap between germline ends came to 13 bases. CDR3 bases: TGTGCCAGCAGCTTTTTGGGGGGCGCCGAAGCTTTCTTT. Translated, it gives CASSFLGGAEAFF.

The chain has TRBV7-8 and TRBJ2-1; D is tentatively TRBD1 or TRBD2 (5 bases each). Trimming left V 1 base short and J 5 bases short, with 12 bases between. Germline CDR1 reads SGHVS; CDR2 reads FQNEAQ. The length of the CDR3 is 15 residues. CDR3: CASSLDPGPNNEQFF. CDR3 DNA: TGTGCCAGCAGCTTAGACCCGGGACCTAACAATGAGCAGTTCTTC.

This chain links TRBV4-1 with TRBJ2-7; TRBD1 matches at 11 bases. Germline V gene sequence: CDR1 MGHRA, CDR2 YSYEKL. The CDR3 consists of 15 residues. V was clipped by 4 bases and J by 5 bases; unmatched bases: 7. The CDR3 region has the DNA TGCGCCAGCAGCCGAGGGACAGGGGGAACGGACGAGCAGTACTTC. It yields the protein CASSRGTGGTDEQYF.

The chain links TRBV19 to TRBJ1-1, with 8 positions matching TRBD1. Trimming removed 3 bases from V and 0 bases from J; junction bases left unmatched: 12. The CDR3 sequence is 18 residues long. Looked up from germline, CDR1 is LNHDA and CDR2 is SQIVND (reference sequence). The CDR3 DNA reads as TGTGCCAGTAGTATTGGTTATGGACAGGGATTCCTGAACACTGAAGCTTTCTTT. Protein sequence: CASSIGYGQGFLNTEAFF.

By share of the sample, this clone is medium-sized. The chain's CDR3 is CAIPGQGVNEQYF. The CDR3 nucleotides read TGTGCCATACCGGGACAGGGAGTCAACGAGCAGTACTTC. V and J are TRBV10-3 and TRBJ2-7; 9 bases fit TRBD1. The CDR3 is made up of 13 amino acids. Germline CDR1 ENHRY, CDR2 SYGVKD. V was clipped by 9 bases and J by 5 bases; unmatched bases: 8.

V is TRBV7-8 and J is TRBJ2-7; 8 positions agree with TRBD2. The CDR3 length is 14 residues. Looked up from germline, CDR1 is SGHVS and CDR2 is FQNEAQ. The junction had 4 bases not matched to a gene; V was cut back by 4 bases and J by 2 bases. The CDR3 sequence: CASSSSGYAYEQYF. CDR3 nucleotides: TGTGCCAGCAGCTCTAGCGGGTACGCCTACGAGCAGTACTTC.

This clone was detected a few times. This sequence joins TRBV5-4 and TRBJ1-5; no clear D. CDR3 length: 12 residues. Germline lookup yields CDR1 SGHNT and CDR2 YYREEE (reference sequence). Trimming left V 3 bases short and J 4 bases short, with 5 bases between. The chain's CDR3 is CASSSLNQPQHF. The CDR3 region has the DNA TGTGCCAGCAGCTCCCTTAATCAGCCCCAGCATTTT.

As for this clone: Other DNA sequences within the sample encode an identical CDR3. The CDR3 region is CASSLGSSYEQYF. The CDR3 region has the DNA TGTGCCAGCAGCTTAGGCAGTTCCTACGAGCAGTACTTC. The rearrangement uses TRBV5-5 and TRBJ2-7, with D hard to call. V was clipped by 2 bases and J by 1 base, with 7 bases between them. The CDR3 loop spans 13 amino acids. The germline CDR1 and CDR2 sequences are SGHKS and YYEKEE (reference sequence).

Judged by abundance, this clone is medium-sized. The V gene is TRBV28, the J gene TRBJ2-1; tentatively, D is TRBD1 (5 bases). The CDR3 is made up of 14 amino acids. Germline CDR1 is MDHEN and CDR2 is SYDVKM. V was cut by 0 bases and J by 8 bases, with 11 bases left in between. CDR3: CASSLWTVDDEQFF. Written as DNA, the CDR3 is TGTGCCAGCAGTTTATGGACAGTAGACGATGAGCAGTTCTTC.

The CDR3 spells CASSPTENTGELFF. The DNA for the CDR3 is TGTGCCAGCAGCCCCACAGAGAACACCGGGGAGCTGTTTTTT. V gene TRBV7-9 combines with J gene TRBJ2-2, with D hard to call. Germline CDR1 SEHNR, CDR2 FQNEAQ (reference sequence). Trimming cost V 5 bases and J 1 base, with 8 bases left between them. The CDR3 totals 14 residues. Using reference TRBV7-9 and TRBJ2-2 for the parts outside the CDR3, the full variable domain is DTGVSQNPRHKITKRGQNVTFRCDPISEHNRLYWYRQTLGQGPEFLTYFQNEAQLEKSRLLSDRFSAERPKGSFSTLEIQRTEQGDSAMYLCASSPTENTGELFFGEGSRLTVL.

The CDR3 reads CASSIGLAGEYTQYF. The CDR3 nucleotides are TGTGCCAGCAGCATAGGACTAGCGGGAGAATATACGCAGTATTTT. J is TRBJ2-3 and V is TRBV7-9, with 13 nucleotides matching TRBD2. V was pared by 5 bases and J by 7 bases, with 6 bases of the junction left unmatched. The CDR3 is 15 residues long. Germline lookup yields CDR1 SEHNR and CDR2 FQNEAQ (reference sequence). The entire variable domain, with the rest obtained from reference TRBV7-9 and TRBJ2-3, is as follows: DTGVSQNPRHKITKRGQNVTFRCDPISEHNRLYWYRQTLGQGPEFLTYFQNEAQLEKSRLLSDRFSAERPKGSFSTLEIQRTEQGDSAMYLCASSIGLAGEYTQYFGPGTRLTVL.

The gene calls are TRBV5-1 and TRBJ2-2; D possibly corresponds to TRBD2 (6 bases). V was cut by 2 bases and J by 7 bases, with 12 bases left in between. This CDR3 region has 14 residues. Looked up from germline, CDR1 is SGHRS and CDR2 is YFSETQ. The CDR3: CASSLGRELGELFF. Written as DNA, the CDR3 is TGCGCCAGCAGCTTAGGACGGGAGCTCGGGGAGCTGTTTTTT.